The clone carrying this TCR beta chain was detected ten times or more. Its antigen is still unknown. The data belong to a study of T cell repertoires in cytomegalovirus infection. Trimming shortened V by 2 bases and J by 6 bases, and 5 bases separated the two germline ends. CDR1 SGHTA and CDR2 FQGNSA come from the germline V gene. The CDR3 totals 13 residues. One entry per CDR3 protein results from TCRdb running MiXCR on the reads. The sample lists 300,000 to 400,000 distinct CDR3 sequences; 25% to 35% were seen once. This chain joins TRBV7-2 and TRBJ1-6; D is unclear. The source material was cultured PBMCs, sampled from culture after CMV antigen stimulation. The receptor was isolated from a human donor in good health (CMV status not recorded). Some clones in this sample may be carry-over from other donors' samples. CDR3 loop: CASSLRSNSPLHF. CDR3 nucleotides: TGTGCCAGCAGCTTACGTTCTAATTCACCCCTCCACTTT.